This T cell receptor (beta chain) was documented in a study of T cell repertoires in cytomegalovirus infection. About the study: Public signatures in TCR beta pointed to CMV infection and matching HLA type. Study conclusions and caveats: The ex vivo response showed dominance by HLA-C-restricted CMV-specific TCR beta clonotypes. Accumulated public TCR beta family frequency recognized individuals carrying CMV together with the relevant HLA.

TCRdb passed the reads through MiXCR, listing each CDR3 protein once. This table has 100,000 to 150,000 distinct CDR3 sequences, approximately 9.2% appearing once. This clonotype was observed a few times. Antigen: not known. V lost 4 bases and J lost 8, with 18 bases in between. Germline V gene data show CDR1 as SGHVT and CDR2 as SQSDAQ. There are 15 residues in the CDR3. Material for sequencing was PBMCs. The chain combines TRBV7-4 with TRBJ2-1, with D uncertain. This TCR was recovered from a human donor in good health (CMV status not recorded). Some clones in this sample may be carry-over from other donors' samples. In DNA form, the CDR3 reads TGTGCCAGCAGCTCCACAATGACGCGGCTCGATGAGCAGTTCTTC. Protein sequence: CASSSTMTRLDEQFF.